This T cell receptor (beta chain) emerged from a study of OX40 agonist ivuxolimab in advanced cancers. Study background: Patients were infused with ivuxolimab every 2 weeks at 0.01 to 10 mg/kg. Participants averaged roughly 57 years of age (range roughly 23 to 79) and were around 80% male.

On this clone: Its antigen is still unknown.

V lost 0 bases to trimming and J lost 2 bases, with 5 bases between them. The CDR3 spans 13 residues. Germline V gene lookup returns CDR1 GTSNPN and CDR2 SVGIG (reference sequence). Assay: immunoSEQ multiplex PCR; the TCRdb copy retains only in-frame clones and omits some. Of over 90,000 clones listed, roughly nine tenths are singletons. Regarding the study as a whole: Undetermined was the antigen specificity of the expanded peripheral T cells. At 0.1 to 3.0 mg/kg and by week 6, clonal expansion occurred in CD4+ and CD8+ blood T cells.

This receptor was taken from an adult with an advanced solid tumor such as melanoma, head and neck, liver or kidney cancer. Source: CD4+ or CD8+ T cells sorted from blood, taken in a trial of the OX40 agonist ivuxolimab. The gene calls are TRBV30 and TRBJ2-1; D remains ambiguous. The CDR3 DNA reads as TGTGCCTGGAGTGTGAACACCTACAATGAGCAGTTCTTC. This translates into CAWSVNTYNEQFF.